A selection of T cell receptor beta chains follows, all from one sample in a study of cytomegalovirus exposure and HLA in healthy donors. Clones were sequenced by immunoSEQ multiplex PCR, and TCRdb holds only the in-frame ones, with some missing. Here the sample spans about 150,000 clones, about 86% being singletons. The material sequenced was PBMCs. Receptors were obtained from a human donor in good health. The CDR3 runs from the conserved cysteine through the conserved F or W. The order of the fields is J gene, D gene, V gene, clone size, CDR3 protein, CDR3 DNA. A D gene is named only where the DNA matches it firmly. The size entry is marked missing in some rows and otherwise reads once, few, many or a size class.

TRBJ2-1	TRBD1	TRBV29-1	-	CSVAQTWDRVSAEQFF	TGCAGCGTTGCACAAACCTGGGACAGGGTCTCCGCTGAGCAGTTCTTC
TRBJ1-6	TRBD1	TRBV19	-	CASLPGGSYNSPLHF	TGTGCCAGCCTTCCAGGGGGCTCCTATAATTCACCCCTCCACTTT
TRBJ1-1	-	TRBV9	-	CASSVTGNTEAFF	TGTGCCAGCAGCGTAACGGGGAACACTGAAGCTTTCTTT
TRBJ2-7	-	TRBV6-1	-	CASSGGSSYEQYF	TGTGCCAGCAGTGGTGGCAGTTCATACGAGCAGTACTTC
TRBJ1-1	-	TRBV7-8	-	CASSLAHRGAEAFF	TGTGCCAGCAGCTTAGCGCACCGGGGAGCTGAAGCTTTCTTT
TRBJ2-3	-	TRBV27	-	CASSPPDRSHTDTQYF	TGTGCCAGCAGTCCTCCCGACAGAAGTCACACAGATACGCAGTATTTT
TRBJ1-2	-	TRBV10-3	once	CAISESRVGYTF	TGTGCCATCAGTGAGTCGAGAGTAGGCTACACCTTC
TRBJ1-3	-	TRBV6-5	-	CASSSQGNGNTIYF	TGTGCCAGCAGTAGCCAGGGTAACGGAAACACCATATATTTT
TRBJ1-1	TRBD1	TRBV9	-	CASSVAGQANTEAFF	TGTGCCAGCAGCGTAGCTGGACAGGCCAACACTGAAGCTTTCTTT
TRBJ2-7	-	TRBV10-2	-	CASSESAGSYEQYF	TGCGCCAGCAGTGAGTCGGCAGGGTCCTACGAGCAGTACTTC
TRBJ2-2	-	TRBV7-7	-	CASSLGTGELFF	TGTGCCAGCAGCTTAGGGACAGGGGAGCTGTTTTTT
TRBJ1-5	-	TRBV30	-	CAWSVTGNQPQHF	TGTGCCTGGAGTGTCACAGGCAATCAGCCCCAGCATTTT
TRBJ2-3	-	TRBV5-1	-	CASSHGGTDTQYF	TGCGCCAGCAGCCATGGCGGTACAGATACGCAGTATTTT
TRBJ1-2	TRBD1	TRBV12-5	-	CASGLPGTEIDATF	TGTGCTAGTGGACTTCCGGGGACAGAGATTGATGCCACCTTC
TRBJ1-1	TRBD1	TRBV9	-	CASSVPQGWDQRDTEAFF	TGTGCCAGCAGCGTTCCACAGGGGTGGGACCAGAGGGACACTGAAGCTTTCTTT
TRBJ1-6	-	TRBV2	-	CASKFVQSYNSPLHF	TGTGCCAGCAAGTTTGTACAGTCCTATAATTCACCCCTCCACTTT
TRBJ2-3	-	TRBV29-1	-	CSVETSTDTQYF	TGCAGCGTAGAGACTAGCACAGATACGCAGTATTTT
TRBJ1-6	-	TRBV25-1	-	CASSEENRDDSPLHF	TGTGCCAGCAGTGAAGAAAACAGAGATGATTCACCCCTCCACTTT